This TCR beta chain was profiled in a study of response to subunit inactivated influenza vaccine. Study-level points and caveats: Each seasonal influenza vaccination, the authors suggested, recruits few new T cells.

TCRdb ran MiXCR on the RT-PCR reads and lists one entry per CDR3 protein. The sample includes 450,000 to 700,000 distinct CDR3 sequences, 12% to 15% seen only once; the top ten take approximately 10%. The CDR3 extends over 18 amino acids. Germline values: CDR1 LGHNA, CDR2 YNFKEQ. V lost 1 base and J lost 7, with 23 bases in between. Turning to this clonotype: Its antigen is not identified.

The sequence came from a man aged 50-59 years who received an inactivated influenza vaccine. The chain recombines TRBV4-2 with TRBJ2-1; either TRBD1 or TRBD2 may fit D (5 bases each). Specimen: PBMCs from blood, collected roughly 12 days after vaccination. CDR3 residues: CASSQVGEGMRTLNEQFF. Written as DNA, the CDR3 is TGTGCCAGCAGCCAAGTCGGCGAGGGGATGAGAACCTTAAATGAGCAGTTCTTC.